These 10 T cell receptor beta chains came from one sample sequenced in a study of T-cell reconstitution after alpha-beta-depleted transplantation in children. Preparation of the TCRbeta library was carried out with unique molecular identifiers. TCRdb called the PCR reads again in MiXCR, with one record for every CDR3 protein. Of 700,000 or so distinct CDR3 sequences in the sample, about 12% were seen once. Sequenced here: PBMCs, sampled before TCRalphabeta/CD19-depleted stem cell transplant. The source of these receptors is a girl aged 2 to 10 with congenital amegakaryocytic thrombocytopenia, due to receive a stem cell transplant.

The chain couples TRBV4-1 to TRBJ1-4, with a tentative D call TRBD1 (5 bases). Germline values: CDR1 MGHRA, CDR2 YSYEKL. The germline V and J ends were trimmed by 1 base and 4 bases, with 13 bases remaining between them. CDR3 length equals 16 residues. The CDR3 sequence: CASSQAGGTGNEKLFF. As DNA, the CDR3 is TGCGCCAGCAGCCAAGCGGGAGGGACGGGTAATGAAAAACTGTTTTTT.

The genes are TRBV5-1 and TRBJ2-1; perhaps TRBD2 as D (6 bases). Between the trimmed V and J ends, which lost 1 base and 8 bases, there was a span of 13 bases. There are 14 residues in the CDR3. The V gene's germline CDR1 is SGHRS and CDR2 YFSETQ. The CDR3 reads CASSLTSRSHEQFF. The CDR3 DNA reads TGCGCCAGCAGCTTGACTAGCCGGAGTCATGAGCAGTTCTTC.

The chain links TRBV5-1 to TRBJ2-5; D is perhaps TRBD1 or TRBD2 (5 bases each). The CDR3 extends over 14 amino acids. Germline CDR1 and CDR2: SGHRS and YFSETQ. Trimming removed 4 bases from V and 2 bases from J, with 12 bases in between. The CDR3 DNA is TGCGCCAGCAGCATGGGACCGGGGCAAGAGACCCAGTACTTC. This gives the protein CASSMGPGQETQYF.

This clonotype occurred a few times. The CDR3 region has the DNA TGTGCCAGCAGCCCCCGACCGGCCGCGAACACCGGGGAGCTGTTTTTT. It specifies CASSPRPAANTGELFF. This chain connects TRBV12-3 or TRBV12-4 to TRBJ2-2, with D hard to call. V gave up 6 bases and J gave up 0 bases, with 14 bases separating them. The length of the CDR3 is 16 residues.

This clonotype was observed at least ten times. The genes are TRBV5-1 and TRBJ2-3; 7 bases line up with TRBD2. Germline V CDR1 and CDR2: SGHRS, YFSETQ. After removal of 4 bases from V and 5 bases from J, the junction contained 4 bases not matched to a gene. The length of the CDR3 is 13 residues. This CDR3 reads CASSVGGQDTQYF. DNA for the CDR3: TGCGCCAGCAGCGTGGGAGGGCAAGATACGCAGTATTTT.

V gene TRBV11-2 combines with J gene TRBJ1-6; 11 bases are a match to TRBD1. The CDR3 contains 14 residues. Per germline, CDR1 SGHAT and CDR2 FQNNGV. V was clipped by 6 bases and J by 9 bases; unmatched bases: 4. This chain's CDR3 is CASSSDRGRSPLHF. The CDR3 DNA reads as TGTGCCAGCAGTTCGGACAGGGGGCGTTCACCCCTCCACTTT.

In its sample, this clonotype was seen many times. This CDR3 reads CASTNRVYEQYF. Written as DNA, the CDR3 is TGTGCCAGCACCAACAGGGTCTACGAGCAGTACTTC. V is TRBV27 and J is TRBJ2-7, with D possibly matching TRBD1 (6 bases). Germline V gene sequence: CDR1 MNHEY, CDR2 SMNVEV (reference sequence). V was clipped by 7 bases and J by 3 bases, with 10 bases between them. The CDR3 runs 12 residues.

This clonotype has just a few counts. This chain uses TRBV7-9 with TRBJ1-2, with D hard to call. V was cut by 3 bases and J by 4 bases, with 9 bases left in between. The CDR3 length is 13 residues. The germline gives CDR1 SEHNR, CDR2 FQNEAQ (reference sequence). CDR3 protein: CASSFVGSYGYTF. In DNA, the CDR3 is TGTGCCAGCAGCTTTGTCGGCTCCTATGGCTACACCTTC.

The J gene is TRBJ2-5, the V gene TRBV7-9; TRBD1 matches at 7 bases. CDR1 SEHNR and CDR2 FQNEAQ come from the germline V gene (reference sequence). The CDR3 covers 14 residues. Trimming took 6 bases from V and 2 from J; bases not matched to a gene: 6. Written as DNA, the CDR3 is TGTGCCAGCAGAGTGCTACAGGGGCAAGAGACCCAGTACTTC. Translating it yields CASRVLQGQETQYF.

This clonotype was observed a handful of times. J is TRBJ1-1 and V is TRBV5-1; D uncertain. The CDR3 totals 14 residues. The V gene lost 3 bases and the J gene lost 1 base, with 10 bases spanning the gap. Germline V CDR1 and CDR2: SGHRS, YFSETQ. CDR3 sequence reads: CASSWNPGNTEAFF. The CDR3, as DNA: TGCGCCAGCAGCTGGAATCCAGGGAACACTGAAGCTTTCTTT.